This TCR beta chain was observed in a study of control samples from healthy donors and cancer patients. Trimming took off 3 bases at V and 4 bases at J, with 12 bases between the two ends. The CDR3 has 14 amino acids. Germline CDR1 ENHRY, CDR2 SYGVKD. Sequenced by immunoSEQ multiplex PCR; TCRdb stores in-frame clones only, minus some. Among approximately 90,000 clones listed, around nine tenths were seen once. The TCR sequence derives from a man aged 25 to 40 in good health. The source material was blood. This chain uses TRBV10-3 with TRBJ1-2, with D possibly being TRBD1 (5 bases). The CDR3: CAISDWTRSYGYTF. For the CDR3, the DNA is TGTGCCATCAGTGACTGGACAAGGAGCTATGGCTACACCTTC.